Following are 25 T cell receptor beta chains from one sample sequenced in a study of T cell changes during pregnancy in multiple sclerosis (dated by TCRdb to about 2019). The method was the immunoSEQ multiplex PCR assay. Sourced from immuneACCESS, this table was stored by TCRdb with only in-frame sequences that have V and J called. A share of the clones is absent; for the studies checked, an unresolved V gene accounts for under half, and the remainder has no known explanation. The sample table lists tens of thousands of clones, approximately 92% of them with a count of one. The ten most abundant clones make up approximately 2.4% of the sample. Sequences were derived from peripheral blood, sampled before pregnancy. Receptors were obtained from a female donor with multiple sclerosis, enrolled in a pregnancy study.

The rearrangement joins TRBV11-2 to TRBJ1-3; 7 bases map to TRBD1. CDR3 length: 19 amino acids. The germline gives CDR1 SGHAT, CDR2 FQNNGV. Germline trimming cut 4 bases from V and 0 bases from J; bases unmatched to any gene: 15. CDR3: CASSSKTGTEDSSGNTIYF. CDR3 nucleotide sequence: TGTGCCAGCAGCTCGAAGACCGGGACAGAAGATTCCTCTGGAAACACCATATATTTT. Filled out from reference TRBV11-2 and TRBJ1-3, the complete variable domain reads EAGVAQSPRYKIIEKRQSVAFWCNPISGHATLYWYQQILGQGPKLLIQFQNNGVVDDSQLPKDRFSAERLKGVDSTLKIQPAKLEDSAVYLCASSSKTGTEDSSGNTIYFGEGSWLTVV.

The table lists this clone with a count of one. CDR3 DNA sequence: TGTGCCAGCAGCCCCCTCGGTCGGGACGAGCAGTACTTC. Protein product: CASSPLGRDEQYF. The chain carries TRBV7-2 and TRBJ2-7; D uncertain. Germline-derived CDR1 and CDR2 are SGHTA and FQGNSA. The ends were cut back, 5 bases at V and 5 bases at J, with 13 bases in the middle. The CDR3 loop spans 13 amino acids.

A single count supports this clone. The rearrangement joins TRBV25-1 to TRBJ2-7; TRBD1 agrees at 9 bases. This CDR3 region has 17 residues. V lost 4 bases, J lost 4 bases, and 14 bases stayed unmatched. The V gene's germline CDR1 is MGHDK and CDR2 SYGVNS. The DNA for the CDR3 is TGTGCCAGCAGTGGAGCAGGATTAGGGACAGGGCGGTACGAGCAGTACTTC. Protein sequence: CASSGAGLGTGRYEQYF.

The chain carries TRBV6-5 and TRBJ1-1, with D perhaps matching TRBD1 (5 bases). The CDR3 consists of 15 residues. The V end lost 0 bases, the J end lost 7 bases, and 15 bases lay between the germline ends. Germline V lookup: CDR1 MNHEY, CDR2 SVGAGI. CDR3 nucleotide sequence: TGTGCCAGCAGTTACTCTCACGACGGGACTTATGAAGCTTTCTTT. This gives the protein CASSYSHDGTYEAFF.

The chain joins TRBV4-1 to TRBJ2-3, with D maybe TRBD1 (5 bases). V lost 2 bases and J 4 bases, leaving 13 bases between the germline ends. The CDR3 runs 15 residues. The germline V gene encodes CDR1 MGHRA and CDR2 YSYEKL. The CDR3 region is CASSQLSGPADTQYF. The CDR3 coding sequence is TGCGCCAGCAGCCAATTGTCAGGGCCGGCAGATACGCAGTATTTT.

The CDR3 here is CASSHEPVNTGELFF. The CDR3 region has the DNA TGCGCCAGCAGCCATGAACCGGTGAACACCGGGGAGCTGTTTTTT. The gene calls are TRBV4-3 and TRBJ2-2, with D uncertain. CDR1 and CDR2 from the germline V gene are LGHNA and YSLEER. Trimming removed 3 bases from V and 1 base from J, with 9 bases in between. The CDR3 totals 15 residues.

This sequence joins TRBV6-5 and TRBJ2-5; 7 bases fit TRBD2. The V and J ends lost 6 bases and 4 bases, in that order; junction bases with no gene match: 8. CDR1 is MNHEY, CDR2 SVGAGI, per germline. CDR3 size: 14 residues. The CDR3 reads CASRPSGAPETQYF. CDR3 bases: TGTGCCAGCAGGCCCAGCGGGGCCCCAGAGACCCAGTACTTC.

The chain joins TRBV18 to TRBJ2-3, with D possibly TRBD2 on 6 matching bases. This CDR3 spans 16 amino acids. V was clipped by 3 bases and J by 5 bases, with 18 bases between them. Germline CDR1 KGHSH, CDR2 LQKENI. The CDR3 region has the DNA TGTGCCAGCTCACCCGACGTCAGCGGGCGCGAAGATACGCAGTATTTT. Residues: CASSPDVSGREDTQYF. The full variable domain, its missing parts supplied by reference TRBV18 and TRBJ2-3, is NAGVMQNPRHLVRRRGQEARLRCSPMKGHSHVYWYRQLPEEGLKFMVYLQKENIIDESGMPKERFSAEFPKEGPSILRIQQVVRGDSAAYFCASSPDVSGREDTQYFGPGTRLTVL.

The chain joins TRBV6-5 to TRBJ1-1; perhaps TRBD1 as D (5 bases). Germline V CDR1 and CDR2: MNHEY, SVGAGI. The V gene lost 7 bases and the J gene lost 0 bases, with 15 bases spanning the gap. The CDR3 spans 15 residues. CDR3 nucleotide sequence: TGTGCCAGCAAACGGACGGACATCATGAACACTGAAGCTTTCTTT. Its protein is CASKRTDIMNTEAFF.

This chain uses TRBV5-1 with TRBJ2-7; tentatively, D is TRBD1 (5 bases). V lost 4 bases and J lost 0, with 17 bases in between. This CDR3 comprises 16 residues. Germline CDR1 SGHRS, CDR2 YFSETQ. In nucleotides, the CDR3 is TGCGCCAGCAGCCAGGGCATCCAGACAGCCTCCTACGAGCAGTACTTC. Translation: CASSQGIQTASYEQYF. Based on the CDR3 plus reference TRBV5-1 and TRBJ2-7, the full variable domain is KAGVTQTPRYLIKTRGQQVTLSCSPISGHRSVSWYQQTPGQGLQFLFEYFSETQRNKGNFPGRFSGRQFSNSRSEMNVSTLELGDSALYLCASSQGIQTASYEQYFGPGTRLTVT.

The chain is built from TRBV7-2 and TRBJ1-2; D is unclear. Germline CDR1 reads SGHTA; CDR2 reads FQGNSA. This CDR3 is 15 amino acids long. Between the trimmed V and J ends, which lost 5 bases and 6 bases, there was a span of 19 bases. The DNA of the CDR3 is TGTGCCAGCAGCCTGAGGGCCCCGAGATCCCATGGCTACACCTTC. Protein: CASSLRAPRSHGYTF.

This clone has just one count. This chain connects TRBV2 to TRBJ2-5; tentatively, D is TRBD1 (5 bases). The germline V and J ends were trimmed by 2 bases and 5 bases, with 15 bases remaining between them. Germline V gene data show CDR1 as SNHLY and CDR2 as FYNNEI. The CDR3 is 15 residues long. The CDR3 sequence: CASSERPGMVETQYF. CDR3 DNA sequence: TGTGCCAGCAGTGAAAGGCCAGGGATGGTCGAGACCCAGTACTTC.

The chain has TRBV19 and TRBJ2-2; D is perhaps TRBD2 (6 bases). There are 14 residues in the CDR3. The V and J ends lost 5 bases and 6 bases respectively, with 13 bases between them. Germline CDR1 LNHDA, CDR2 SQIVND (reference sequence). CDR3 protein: CASSSGALSGELFF. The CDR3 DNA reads TGTGCCAGTAGTTCGGGAGCCTTGTCCGGGGAGCTGTTTTTT.

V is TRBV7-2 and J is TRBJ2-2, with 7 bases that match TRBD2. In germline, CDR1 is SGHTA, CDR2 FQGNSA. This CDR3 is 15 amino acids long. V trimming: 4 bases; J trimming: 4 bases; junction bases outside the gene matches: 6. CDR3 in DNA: TGTGCCAGCAGCTGGGACTATCCCGTCACCGGGGAGCTGTTTTTT. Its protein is CASSWDYPVTGELFF.

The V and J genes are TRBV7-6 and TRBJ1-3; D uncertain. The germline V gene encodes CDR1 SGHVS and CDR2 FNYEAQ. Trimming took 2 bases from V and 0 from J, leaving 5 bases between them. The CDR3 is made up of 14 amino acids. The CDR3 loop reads CASSLFNSGNTIYF. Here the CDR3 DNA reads TGTGCCAGCAGCTTATTCAACTCTGGAAACACCATATATTTT.

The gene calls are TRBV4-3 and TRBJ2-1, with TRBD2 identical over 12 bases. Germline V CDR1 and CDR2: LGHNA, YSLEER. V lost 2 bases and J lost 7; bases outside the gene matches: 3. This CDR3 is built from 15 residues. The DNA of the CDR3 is TGCGCCAGCAGCCAAACTAGCGGGAGGAATAATGAGCAGTTCTTC. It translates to CASSQTSGRNNEQFF.

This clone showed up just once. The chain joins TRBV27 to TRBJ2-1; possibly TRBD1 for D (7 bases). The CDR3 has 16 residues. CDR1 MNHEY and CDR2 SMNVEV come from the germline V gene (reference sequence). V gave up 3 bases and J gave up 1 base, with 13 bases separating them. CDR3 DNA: TGTGCCAGCAGTTTGGAGGGGACAGTGTCCTACAATGAGCAGTTCTTC. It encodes CASSLEGTVSYNEQFF.

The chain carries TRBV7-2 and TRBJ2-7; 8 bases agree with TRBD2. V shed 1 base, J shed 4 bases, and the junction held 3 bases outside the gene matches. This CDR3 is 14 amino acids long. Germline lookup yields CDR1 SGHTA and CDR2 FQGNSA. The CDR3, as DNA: TGTGCCAGCAGCTTAGGACTAGCGTCATACGAGCAGTACTTC. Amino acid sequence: CASSLGLASYEQYF.

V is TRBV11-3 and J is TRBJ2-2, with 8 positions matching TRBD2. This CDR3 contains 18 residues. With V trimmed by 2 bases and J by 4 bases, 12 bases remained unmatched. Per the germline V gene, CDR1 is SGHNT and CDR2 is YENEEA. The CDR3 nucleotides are TGTGCCAGCAGCTTAAAGGGACTAGGACGCGCGGGCACCGGGGAGCTGTTTTTT. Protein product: CASSLKGLGRAGTGELFF.

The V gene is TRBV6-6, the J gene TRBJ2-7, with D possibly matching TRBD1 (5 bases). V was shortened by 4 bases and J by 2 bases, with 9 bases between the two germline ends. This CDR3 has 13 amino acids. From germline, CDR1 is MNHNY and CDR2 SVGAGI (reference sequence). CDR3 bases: TGTGCCAGCAGTTTAACAGGTACCTACGAGCAGTACTTC. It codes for CASSLTGTYEQYF.

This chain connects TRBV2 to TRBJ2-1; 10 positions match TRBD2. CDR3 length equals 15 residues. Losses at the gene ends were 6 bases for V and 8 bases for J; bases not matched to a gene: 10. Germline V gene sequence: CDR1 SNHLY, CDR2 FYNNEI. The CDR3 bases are TGTGCCAGCAGCATAAGCGGGAGGGCCGTCGATGAGCAGTTCTTC. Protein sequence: CASSISGRAVDEQFF.

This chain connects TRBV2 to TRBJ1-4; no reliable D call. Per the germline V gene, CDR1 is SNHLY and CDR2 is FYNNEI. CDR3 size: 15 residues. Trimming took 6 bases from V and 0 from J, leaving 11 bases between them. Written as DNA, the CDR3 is TGTGCCAGCAGGACTTACGGCGCAACTAATGAAAAACTGTTTTTT. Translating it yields CASRTYGATNEKLFF. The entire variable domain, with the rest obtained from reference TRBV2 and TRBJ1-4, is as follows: EPEVTQTPSHQVTQMGQEVILRCVPISNHLYFYWYRQILGQKVEFLVSFYNNEISEKSEIFDDQFSVERPDGSNFTLKIRSTKLEDSAMYFCASRTYGATNEKLFFGSGTQLSVL.

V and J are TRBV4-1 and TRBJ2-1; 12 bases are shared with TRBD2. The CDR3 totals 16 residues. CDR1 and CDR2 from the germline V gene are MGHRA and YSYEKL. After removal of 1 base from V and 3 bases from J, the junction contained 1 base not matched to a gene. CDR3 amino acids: CASSQGLAGDYNEQFF. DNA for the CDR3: TGCGCCAGCAGCCAAGGACTAGCGGGAGACTACAATGAGCAGTTCTTC.

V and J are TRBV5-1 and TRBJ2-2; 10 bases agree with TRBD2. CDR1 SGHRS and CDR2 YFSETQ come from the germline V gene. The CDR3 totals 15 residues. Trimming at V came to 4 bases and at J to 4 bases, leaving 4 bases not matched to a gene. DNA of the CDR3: TGCGCCAGCAGCCCGATAGCGGGAGGCACCGGGGAGCTGTTTTTT. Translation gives CASSPIAGGTGELFF.

CDR3 sequence: CASSFSGGQSLYNEQFF. The CDR3 coding sequence is TGTGCCAGCAGTTTCTCCGGAGGGCAGTCACTTTACAATGAGCAGTTCTTC. This chain uses TRBV28 with TRBJ2-1, with D possibly matching TRBD2 (6 bases). V lost 3 bases and J lost 4, with 19 bases in between. The CDR3 runs to 17 residues. Per the germline V gene, CDR1 is MDHEN and CDR2 is SYDVKM.